Listed below are T cell receptor beta chains from one sample, sequenced in a study of identical twins. TCRdb used MiXCR to reprocess the 5' RACE reads, holding one entry per CDR3 protein. The profile shows over 550,000 distinct CDR3 sequences, about 7.1% of them singletons. The same data also went into a second study, on yellow fever vaccine responses in identical twins.

Sequenced: PBMCs. These receptors were taken from a woman between 18 and 30 years old in good health. Both conserved end residues are part of each CDR3. Fields, in order: clone size, J gene, V gene, D gene, CDR3 protein, CDR3 DNA. The D gene is left open where the match is weak. Only part of the rows carry a size: once, few, many, or a class if the clone is expanded.

>-|TRBJ2-3|TRBV5-1|-
CASNWAGGTDTQYF
TGCGCCAGCAACTGGGCAGGGGGCACAGATACGCAGTATTTT
>few|TRBJ1-1|TRBV28|TRBD1
CASSLFHRGEQAFF
TGTGCCAGCAGTTTATTTCACAGGGGGGAACAAGCTTTCTTT
>many|TRBJ1-2|TRBV5-6|-
CASSFFRDNYGYTF
TGTGCCAGCAGCTTCTTCCGGGACAACTATGGCTACACCTTC
>few|TRBJ1-3|TRBV7-2|-
CASSLVDRSGNTIYF
TGTGCCAGCAGCTTAGTCGACAGATCTGGAAACACCATATATTTT
>-|TRBJ2-5|TRBV12-3/TRBV12-4|-
CASSLSGGKVGTQYF
TGTGCCAGCAGTTTGTCGGGGGGCAAAGTGGGGACCCAGTACTTC
>many|TRBJ2-3|TRBV28|-
CASSFLDTQYF
TGTGCCAGCAGCTTTTTAGATACGCAGTATTTT
>few|TRBJ1-1|TRBV5-6|-
CASSLGSGKAFF
TGTGCCAGCAGCTTGGGGTCAGGGAAAGCTTTCTTT
>-|TRBJ1-6|TRBV25-1|TRBD1
CASRGTGDSPLHF
TGTGCCAGCAGAGGGACAGGGGATTCACCCCTCCACTTT
>many|TRBJ2-3|TRBV12-3/TRBV12-4|TRBD2
CASTREGTQYF
TGTGCCAGCACGAGGGAGGGTACGCAGTATTTT
>many|TRBJ1-1|TRBV29-1|-
CSVELGMNTEAFF
TGCAGCGTTGAATTGGGGATGAACACTGAAGCTTTCTTT
>-|TRBJ2-1|TRBV20-1|TRBD2
CSAFGGAGNEQFF
TGCAGTGCTTTCGGGGGGGCGGGCAATGAGCAGTTCTTC
>many|TRBJ2-7|TRBV3-1|TRBD2
CASSQDPRTRAF
TGTGCCAGCAGCCAAGATCCCCGGACTAGAGCTTTC
>few|TRBJ2-5|TRBV3-1|TRBD2
CASSQVRGGQETQYF
TGTGCCAGCAGCCAAGTTCGCGGGGGACAAGAGACCCAGTACTTC
>-|TRBJ2-7|TRBV6-1|TRBD1
CASSRSGQSYEQYF
TGTGCCAGCAGTAGATCGGGACAGTCCTACGAGCAGTACTTC
>many|TRBJ2-2|TRBV9|-
CASSVVDSGTGELFF
TGTGCCAGCAGCGTAGTTGACTCTGGGACCGGGGAGCTGTTTTTT
>-|TRBJ2-7|TRBV6-5|-
CASISHSYEQYF
TGTGCCAGCATTTCACACTCCTACGAGCAGTACTTC
>-|TRBJ2-2|TRBV5-1|-
CASSFSAFGGTGELFF
TGCGCCAGCAGCTTTTCCGCCTTCGGGGGCACCGGGGAGCTGTTTTTT
>-|TRBJ2-2|TRBV3-1|TRBD2
CTSSLTSGGLLLNTGELFF
TGTACCAGCAGCTTGACTAGCGGGGGCCTCCTTTTGAACACCGGGGAGCTGTTTTTT
>few|TRBJ1-5|TRBV7-2|-
CASSLGRGWGNQPQHF
TGTGCCAGCAGCTTAGGCAGGGGTTGGGGCAATCAGCCCCAGCATTTT
>many|TRBJ1-3|TRBV5-5|-
CASSQGGSGNTIYF
TGTGCCAGCAGCCAAGGGGGCTCTGGAAACACCATATATTTT
>many|TRBJ2-3|TRBV2|-
CASSLGPSVTPHNTQYF
TGTGCCAGCAGTCTGGGGCCTAGCGTCACTCCACATAATACGCAGTATTTT
>-|TRBJ2-1|TRBV3-1|TRBD2
CAISPTRAGASLEGEQFF
TGTGCCATCAGCCCCACTAGAGCGGGGGCCTCGCTGGAGGGCGAGCAGTTCTTC
>few|TRBJ2-6|TRBV7-3|-
CASSLIGGSGANVLTF
TGTGCCAGCAGCTTAATAGGGGGATCTGGGGCCAACGTCCTGACTTTC
>-|TRBJ1-2|TRBV6-5|TRBD1
CASSYDTQGASGYTF
TGTGCCAGCAGTTACGACACACAGGGGGCGAGTGGCTACACCTTC
>few|TRBJ1-1|TRBV20-1|-
CSARVETANTEAFF
TGCAGTGCTAGAGTAGAAACAGCGAACACTGAAGCTTTCTTT
>many|TRBJ2-1|TRBV27|TRBD2
CASSFQTSGLREQFF
TGTGCCAGCAGTTTCCAGACTAGCGGCCTCCGGGAGCAGTTCTTC
>few|TRBJ2-7|TRBV20-1|-
CSASMGGDYEQYF
TGCAGTGCTAGTATGGGTGGAGATTACGAGCAGTACTTC
>-|TRBJ2-7|TRBV11-2|TRBD2
CASSLTPRGLAVSYEQYF
TGTGCCAGCAGCCTGACTCCTCGGGGACTAGCGGTCTCCTACGAGCAGTACTTC
>many|TRBJ2-1|TRBV7-9|TRBD2
CASSTRGAGVRNEQFF
TGTGCCAGCAGCACCCGAGGGGCGGGGGTTCGCAATGAGCAGTTCTTC
>many|TRBJ1-5|TRBV24-1|-
CATSGGQGPREQPQHF
TGTGCCACCAGTGGGGGTCAGGGCCCTAGGGAACAGCCCCAGCATTTT
>many|TRBJ2-1|TRBV5-1|TRBD2
CASRERGDPYNEQFF
TGCGCCAGCAGGGAGCGGGGGGACCCCTACAATGAGCAGTTCTTC
>many|TRBJ1-5|TRBV4-1|-
CASSPRRLGEPQHF
TGCGCCAGCAGCCCGCGGCGCCTGGGTGAGCCCCAGCATTTT
>few|TRBJ1-2|TRBV29-1|TRBD1
CSVEPGQGEGYGYTF
TGCAGCGTCGAACCGGGACAGGGGGAAGGCTATGGCTACACCTTC
>many|TRBJ2-7|TRBV3-1|-
CASSRAGSYEQYF
TGTGCCAGCAGTCGAGCGGGTTCCTACGAGCAGTACTTC
>-|TRBJ2-1|TRBV20-1|TRBD2
CSAPTGTSGGEQFF
TGCAGTGCCCCAACCGGGACTAGCGGGGGTGAGCAGTTCTTC
>many|TRBJ2-1|TRBV7-3|TRBD2
CASSLFGEGQFF
TGTGCCAGCAGCTTATTTGGGGAGGGGCAGTTCTTC
>many|TRBJ1-2|TRBV5-1|TRBD1
CASSLMRQGIFYGYTF
TGCGCCAGCAGCTTGATGAGACAGGGGATATTCTATGGCTACACCTTC
>-|TRBJ2-2|TRBV3-1|-
CASSQGPGKLFF
TGTGCCAGCAGCCAAGGGCCCGGGAAGCTGTTTTTT
>-|TRBJ2-5|TRBV2|-
CASSDLSLVGTHYF
TGTGCCAGCAGTGACTTGTCCCTTGTGGGGACCCACTACTTC
>-|TRBJ1-2|TRBV29-1|-
CSVSENYGYTF
TGCAGCGTTTCAGAGAACTATGGCTACACCTTC
>many|TRBJ2-7|TRBV29-1|TRBD2
CSVEVAGAHEQYF
TGCAGCGTTGAAGTGGCGGGAGCCCACGAGCAGTACTTC